The clone carrying this T cell receptor (beta chain) was recorded a few times. Its target is not known. TCRdb redid the calling of the reads with MiXCR, one entry per CDR3 protein. Here the sample spans around 300,000 distinct CDR3 sequences, 9.5% being singletons. This specimen belongs to a study of T cell repertoires in cytomegalovirus infection. Across the whole study: An indication of both CMV infection and matching HLA type came from public TCR beta signatures. General study points: Clonotype analysis showed dominance of the ex vivo response by HLA-C-restricted CMV-specific TCR beta clonotypes.

The length of the CDR3 is 14 residues. V lost 6 bases to trimming and J lost 0 bases, with 11 bases between them. CDR1 and CDR2 from the germline V gene are MDHEN and SYDVKM. The specimen was PBMCs. The TCR was taken from a human donor in good health (CMV status not recorded). Some clones in this sample may be carry-over from other donors' samples. V usage is TRBV28 and J usage is TRBJ1-2, with D possibly being TRBD1 (6 bases). CDR3 amino acids: CASRHRVTNYGYTF. CDR3 sequence (DNA): TGTGCCAGCAGACACAGGGTAACTAACTATGGCTACACCTTC.